This T cell receptor beta chain is drawn from a study of regulatory T cells in long-lasting Graves disease. HTBI primers from iRepertoire and Arm-PCR of CDR3 regions yielded the TCR beta libraries. From the multiplex PCR reads, TCRdb called clonotypes with MiXCR, one entry per CDR3 protein. Found here are approximately 400,000 distinct CDR3 sequences, 20% to 25% of them singletons; the top ten hold roughly 20%. CDR3 length: 15 amino acids. The junction had 5 bases not matched to a gene; V was cut back by 1 base and J by 6 bases. The germline V gene has CDR1 SGHTA and CDR2 FQGNSA. Specified time point: persistent/refractory GD, antithyroid drugs over 5 years with positive TRAb. From RNA extracted from PBMCs, the TCR library was made.

The material sequenced was peripheral blood mononuclear cells (PBMCs), taken when the disease was refractory, from a patient treated with antithyroid drugs. This rearrangement joins TRBV7-2 to TRBJ2-7, with 11 bases identical to TRBD2. The receptor was derived from a female donor with Graves disease. In nucleotides, the CDR3 is TGTGCCAGCAGCTTAGAAGGGACTAGCGGATCCGAGCAGTACTTC. It specifies CASSLEGTSGSEQYF.